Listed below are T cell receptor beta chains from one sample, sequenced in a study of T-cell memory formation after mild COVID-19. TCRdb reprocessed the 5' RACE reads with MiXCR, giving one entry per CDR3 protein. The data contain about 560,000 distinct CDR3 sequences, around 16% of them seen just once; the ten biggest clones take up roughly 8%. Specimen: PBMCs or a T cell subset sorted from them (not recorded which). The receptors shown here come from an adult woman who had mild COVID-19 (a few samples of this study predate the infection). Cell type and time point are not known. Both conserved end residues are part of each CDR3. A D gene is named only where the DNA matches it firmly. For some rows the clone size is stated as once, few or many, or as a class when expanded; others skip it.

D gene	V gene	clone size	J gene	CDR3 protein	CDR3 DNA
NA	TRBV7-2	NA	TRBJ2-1	CASSLQGLARSNYNEQFF	TGTGCCAGCAGCTTACAAGGGCTAGCGCGATCTAACTACAATGAGCAGTTCTTC
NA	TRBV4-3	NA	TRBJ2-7	CASSQDLGYYEQYF	TGCGCCAGCAGCCAAGATCTGGGCTACTACGAGCAGTACTTC
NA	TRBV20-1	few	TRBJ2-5	CSANAGGPQETQYF	TGCAGTGCTAATGCGGGCGGACCCCAAGAGACCCAGTACTTC
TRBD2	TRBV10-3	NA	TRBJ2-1	CAISRTSGRGVNEQFF	TGTGCCATCAGTCGGACTAGCGGGAGAGGAGTCAATGAGCAGTTCTTC
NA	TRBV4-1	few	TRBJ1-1	CASSQGGQAQEAFF	TGCGCCAGCAGCCAGGGGGGGCAGGCACAGGAAGCTTTCTTT
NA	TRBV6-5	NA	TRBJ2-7	CASSYSPDDSYEQYF	TGTGCCAGCAGTTACTCCCCGGACGACTCCTACGAGCAGTACTTC
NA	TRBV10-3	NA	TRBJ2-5	CAISEGGKTQYF	TGTGCCATCAGTGAGGGGGGTAAGACCCAGTACTTC
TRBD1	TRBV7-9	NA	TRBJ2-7	CASSLQGAAYEQYF	TGTGCCAGCAGCTTACAGGGGGCTGCCTACGAGCAGTACTTC
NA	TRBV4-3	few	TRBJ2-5	CASSRTDSISRETQYF	TGCGCCAGCAGCCGCACCGACTCCATATCAAGGGAGACCCAGTACTTC
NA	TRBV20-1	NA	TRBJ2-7	CSAEDQTSRDYEQYF	TGCAGTGCCGAAGACCAAACGTCGCGGGACTACGAGCAGTACTTC
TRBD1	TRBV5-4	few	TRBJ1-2	CASTQGQRNYGYTF	TGTGCCAGCACCCAGGGACAGAGGAACTATGGCTACACCTTC
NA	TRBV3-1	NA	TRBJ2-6	CASSQSHRAGANVLTF	TGTGCCAGCAGCCAGTCCCACAGGGCTGGGGCCAACGTCCTGACTTTC
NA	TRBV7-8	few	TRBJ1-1	CASSLAQGVSTEAFF	TGTGCCAGCAGCTTAGCGCAAGGGGTTAGCACTGAAGCTTTCTTT
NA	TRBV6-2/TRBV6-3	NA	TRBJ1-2	CASTGTGYGAYGYTF	TGTGCCAGCACCGGGACGGGGTATGGAGCCTATGGCTACACCTTC
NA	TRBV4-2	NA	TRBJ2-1	CASSRARDNEQFF	TGTGCCAGCAGCCGAGCTAGGGACAATGAGCAGTTCTTC
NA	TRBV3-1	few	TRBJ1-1	CASSQVSGVGTEAFF	TGTGCCAGCAGCCAAGTGTCCGGGGTGGGCACTGAAGCTTTCTTT
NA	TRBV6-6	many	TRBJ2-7	CASSNLYEQYF	TGTGCCAGCAGTAACCTGTACGAGCAGTACTTC
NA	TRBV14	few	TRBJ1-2	CASSQDSRGEGWGYTF	TGTGCCAGCAGCCAAGATTCTCGGGGAGAGGGTTGGGGCTACACCTTC
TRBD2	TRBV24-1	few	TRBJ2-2	CATSVPGGITGELFF	TGTGCCACCAGTGTACCGGGAGGAATCACCGGGGAGCTGTTTTTT
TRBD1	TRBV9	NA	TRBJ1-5	CASSPGTGRSNQPQHF	TGTGCCAGCAGCCCCGGGACAGGGAGGAGCAATCAGCCCCAGCATTTT
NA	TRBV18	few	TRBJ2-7	CASSPRSPTAYEQYF	TGTGCCAGCTCACCACGAAGCCCCACGGCCTACGAGCAGTACTTC
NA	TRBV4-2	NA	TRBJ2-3	CASSQDRTLDTQYF	TGTGCCAGCAGCCAAGATCGGACGTTAGATACGCAGTATTTT
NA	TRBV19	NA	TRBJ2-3	CASSELPVQPNTQYF	TGTGCCAGTAGCGAGTTGCCGGTACAACCTAATACGCAGTATTTT
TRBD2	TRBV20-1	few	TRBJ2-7	CSAPGLAETEQYF	TGCAGTGCCCCCGGACTAGCGGAGACCGAGCAGTACTTC
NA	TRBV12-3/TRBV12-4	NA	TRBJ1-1	CASSLTRTVNTEAFF	TGTGCCAGCAGCCTGACTCGGACAGTGAACACTGAAGCTTTCTTT
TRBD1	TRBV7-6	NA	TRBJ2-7	CASTQLDRGHEQYF	TGTGCCAGCACCCAACTGGACAGGGGCCACGAGCAGTACTTC
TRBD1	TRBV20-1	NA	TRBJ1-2	CSARDTGQQDYTF	TGCAGTGCTAGAGACACGGGACAGCAAGACTACACCTTC
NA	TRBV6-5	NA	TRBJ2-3	CASRASAGRHTQYF	TGTGCCAGCAGGGCTAGCGCGGGGAGGCATACGCAGTATTTT
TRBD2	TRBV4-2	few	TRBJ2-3	CASSQASGNTDTQYF	TGTGCCAGCAGCCAAGCTAGCGGCAACACAGATACGCAGTATTTT
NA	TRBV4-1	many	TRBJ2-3	CASSQARGADTQYF	TGCGCCAGCAGCCAAGCGAGGGGGGCAGATACGCAGTATTTT
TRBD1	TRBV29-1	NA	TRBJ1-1	CSVGSGGHPLDGEAFF	TGCAGCGTTGGATCAGGGGGGCACCCCCTCGACGGAGAAGCTTTCTTT
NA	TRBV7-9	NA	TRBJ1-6	CASSPGLGPLHF	TGTGCCAGCAGCCCCGGACTGGGACCCCTCCACTTT
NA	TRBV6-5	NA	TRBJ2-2	CASSSPVWELFF	TGTGCCAGCAGTTCCCCTGTCTGGGAGCTGTTTTTT
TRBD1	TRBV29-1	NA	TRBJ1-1	CSVEDRAKAEAFF	TGCAGCGTTGAGGACAGGGCAAAGGCTGAAGCTTTCTTT
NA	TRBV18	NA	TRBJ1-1	CASSSGVTEAFF	TGTGCCAGCTCTTCCGGTGTCACTGAAGCTTTCTTT
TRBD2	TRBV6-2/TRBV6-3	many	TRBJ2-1	CASDWTSGSYNEQFF	TGTGCCAGCGACTGGACTAGCGGATCCTACAATGAGCAGTTCTTC
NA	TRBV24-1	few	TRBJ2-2	CATSDRVQDFTGELFF	TGTGCCACCAGTGACAGAGTGCAGGACTTCACCGGGGAGCTGTTTTTT
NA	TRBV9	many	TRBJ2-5	CASSVDNSLETQYF	TGTGCCAGCAGCGTAGATAATAGCTTGGAGACCCAGTACTTC
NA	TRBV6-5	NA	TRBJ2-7	CASRDLSSYEQYF	TGTGCCAGCAGGGACTTGAGCTCCTACGAGCAGTACTTC
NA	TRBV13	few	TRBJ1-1	CASSPPRGTEAFF	TGTGCCAGCAGCCCACCAAGGGGGACTGAAGCTTTCTTT
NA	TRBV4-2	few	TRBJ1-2	CASSQDMGQDNYGYTF	TGTGCCAGCAGCCAAGATATGGGACAAGATAACTATGGCTACACCTTC
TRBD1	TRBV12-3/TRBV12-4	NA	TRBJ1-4	CASSWDSSLEKLFF	TGTGCCAGCAGCTGGGACAGTAGCTTGGAAAAACTGTTTTTT
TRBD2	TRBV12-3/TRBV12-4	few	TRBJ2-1	CASSFPAGVDNEQFF	TGTGCCAGCAGTTTCCCGGCGGGAGTAGACAATGAGCAGTTCTTC
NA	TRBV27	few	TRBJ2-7	CASSYNPASSYEQYF	TGTGCCAGCAGTTACAACCCCGCGAGCTCCTACGAGCAGTACTTC
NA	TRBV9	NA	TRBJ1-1	CASSVALNTEAFF	TGTGCCAGCAGCGTAGCCCTGAACACTGAAGCTTTCTTT
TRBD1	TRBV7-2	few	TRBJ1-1	CASSPRDRRNTEAFF	TGTGCCAGCAGCCCGCGGGACAGAAGGAACACTGAAGCTTTCTTT
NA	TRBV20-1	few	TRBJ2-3	CSARTRGYTDTQYF	TGCAGTGCTAGAACTCGCGGGTACACAGATACGCAGTATTTT
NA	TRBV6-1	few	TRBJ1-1	CASSEREWIEAFF	TGTGCCAGCAGTGAGAGAGAATGGATTGAAGCTTTCTTT
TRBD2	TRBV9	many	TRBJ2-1	CASRGSGSVEQFF	TGTGCCAGCAGGGGTAGCGGGAGTGTTGAGCAGTTCTTC
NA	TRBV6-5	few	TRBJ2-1	CASSYSSGDNEQFF	TGTGCCAGCAGTTACTCCTCCGGGGACAATGAGCAGTTCTTC
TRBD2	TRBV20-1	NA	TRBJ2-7	CSARPTSGAYEQYF	TGCAGTGCTAGGCCGACTAGCGGAGCCTACGAGCAGTACTTC
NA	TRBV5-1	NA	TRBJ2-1	CASSGGGGSSYNEQFF	TGCGCCAGCAGCGGGGGCGGCGGGAGCTCCTACAATGAGCAGTTCTTC
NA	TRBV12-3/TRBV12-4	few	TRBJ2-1	CASRPLVGADNEQFF	TGTGCCAGCAGACCTCTTGTGGGAGCGGACAATGAGCAGTTCTTC
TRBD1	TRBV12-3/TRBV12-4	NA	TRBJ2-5	CASSFIRGPPQETQYF	TGTGCCAGCAGTTTCATCAGGGGGCCACCGCAAGAGACCCAGTACTTC
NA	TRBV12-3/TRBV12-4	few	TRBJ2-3	CASSQSGTITDTQYF	TGTGCCAGCAGCCAGAGCGGGACAATCACAGATACGCAGTATTTT
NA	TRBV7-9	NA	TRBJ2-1	CASRPSRGSSYNEQFF	TGTGCCAGCAGGCCATCCCGGGGGTCCTCCTACAATGAGCAGTTCTTC
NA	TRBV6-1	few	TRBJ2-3	CASSESKDTQYF	TGTGCCAGCAGTGAATCGAAAGATACGCAGTATTTT
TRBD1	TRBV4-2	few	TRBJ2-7	CASSHAGQGNEQYF	TGTGCCAGCAGCCACGCGGGACAGGGGAATGAGCAGTACTTC